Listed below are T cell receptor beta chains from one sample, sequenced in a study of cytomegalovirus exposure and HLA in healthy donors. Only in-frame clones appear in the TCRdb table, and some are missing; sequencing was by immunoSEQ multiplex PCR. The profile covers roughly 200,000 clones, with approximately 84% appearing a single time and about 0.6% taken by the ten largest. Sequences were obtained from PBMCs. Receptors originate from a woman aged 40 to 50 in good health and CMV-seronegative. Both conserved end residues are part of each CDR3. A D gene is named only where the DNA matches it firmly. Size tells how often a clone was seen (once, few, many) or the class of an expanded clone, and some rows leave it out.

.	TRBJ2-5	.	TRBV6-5	TGTGCCAGCAGTTATCGTGAGACCCAGTACTTC	CASSYRETQYF
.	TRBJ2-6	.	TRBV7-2	TGTGCCAGCAGCTTAGGGGGGGCTGGGGCCAACGTCCTGACTTTC	CASSLGGAGANVLTF
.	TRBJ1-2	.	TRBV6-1	TGTGCCAGCAGTACGCACAGGGTATATGACTATGGCTACACCTTC	CASSTHRVYDYGYTF
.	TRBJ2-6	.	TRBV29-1	TGCAGCGTTGGGGGGGGGCTCGGGGCCAACGTCCTGACTTTC	CSVGGGLGANVLTF
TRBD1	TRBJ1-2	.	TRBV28	TGTGCCAGCAGTTTATGGGGCCAGGGGGATTATGGCTACACCTTC	CASSLWGQGDYGYTF
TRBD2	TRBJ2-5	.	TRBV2	TGTGCCAGCAACCCTAGCGGGGGGACTATGGAGACCCAGTACTTC	CASNPSGGTMETQYF
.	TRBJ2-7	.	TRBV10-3	TGTGCCATCAGTGAGGTAGCTCGCGAGCAGTACTTC	CAISEVAREQYF
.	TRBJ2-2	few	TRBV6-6	TGTGCCAGCAGTTACTCTGGAGGGAACACCGGGGAGCTGTTTTTT	CASSYSGGNTGELFF
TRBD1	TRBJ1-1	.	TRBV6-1	TGTGCCAGCAGCGAGACAGGGCACACTGAAGCTTTCTTT	CASSETGHTEAFF
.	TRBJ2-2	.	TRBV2	TGTGCCAGCCAAAGGACTGTCGGGGAGCTGTTTTTT	CASQRTVGELFF
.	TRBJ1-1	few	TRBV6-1	TGTGCCAGCAGCCTTGACCGACAGAACACTGAAGCTTTCTTT	CASSLDRQNTEAFF
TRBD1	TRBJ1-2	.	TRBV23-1	TGCGCCAGCAGTCAAAGGAAGGGGGCGCATACGATGGACTATGGCTACACCTTC	CASSQRKGAHTMDYGYTF
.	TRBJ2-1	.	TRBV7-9	TGTGCCAGCAGCCCCAAGACAGTTAATGAGCAGTTCTTC	CASSPKTVNEQFF
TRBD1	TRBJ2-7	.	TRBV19	TGTGCCAGTTCCTCGGGACAGGGTTTCTACGAGCAGTACTTC	CASSSGQGFYEQYF
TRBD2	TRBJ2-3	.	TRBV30	TGTGCCTGGAGTGTAGGGGCGGGGGATGCAGATACGCAGTATTTT	CAWSVGAGDADTQYF
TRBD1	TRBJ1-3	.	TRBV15	TGTGCCACCAGCAGAGACAGGGGGCGGAACACCATATATTTT	CATSRDRGRNTIYF
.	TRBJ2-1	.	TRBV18	TGTGCCAGCTCACAATCCCCACAGGGAGTTGGTGAGCAGTTCTTC	CASSQSPQGVGEQFF
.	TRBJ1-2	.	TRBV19	TGTGCCAGTAGTAATGGACAGAGCCGTAACTATGGCTACACCTTC	CASSNGQSRNYGYTF
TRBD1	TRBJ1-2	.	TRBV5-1	TGCGCCAGCAGCCCGCTCCGGGACAGGCATCTATCGGCTCATGGCTACACCTTC	CASSPLRDRHLSAHGYTF
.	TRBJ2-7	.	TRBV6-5	TGTGCCAGCGTAACAGGGAGCGGCGAGCAGTACTTC	CASVTGSGEQYF
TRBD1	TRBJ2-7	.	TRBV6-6	TGTGCCAGCAGTTACCCGGGACAGGGGAGTGAGCAGTACTTC	CASSYPGQGSEQYF
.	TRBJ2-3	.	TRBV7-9	TGTGCCAGCAGCTTAGCGACGGGGAGGACAGATACGCAGTATTTT	CASSLATGRTDTQYF
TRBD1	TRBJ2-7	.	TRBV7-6	TGTGCCAGCAGCTCCGGACAGGGCATAAACGAGCAGTACTTC	CASSSGQGINEQYF
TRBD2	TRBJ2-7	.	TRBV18	TGTGCCAGCTCACTAGCGGGGGTTCTCTACGAGCAGTACTTC	CASSLAGVLYEQYF
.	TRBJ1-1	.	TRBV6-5	TGTGCCAGCAGTTTTCTGGGGGGCACTGAAGCTTTCTTT	CASSFLGGTEAFF
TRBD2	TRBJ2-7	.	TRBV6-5	TGTGCCAGCAGGAGGGAGGGGCCGAGCGAGCAGTACTTC	CASRREGPSEQYF
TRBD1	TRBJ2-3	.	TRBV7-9	TGTGCCAGCAGCTTGACAGGGGGGCGCAGCACAGATACGCAGTATTTT	CASSLTGGRSTDTQYF
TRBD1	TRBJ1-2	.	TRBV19	TGTGCCAGTAGTGGGGGGACAGGGAACGGCTACACCTTC	CASSGGTGNGYTF
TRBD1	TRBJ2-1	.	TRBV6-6	TGTGCCAGCAGTTACTCCGGGACAGGCCCCCATGAGCAGTTCTTC	CASSYSGTGPHEQFF
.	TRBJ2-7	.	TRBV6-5	TGTGCCAGCACAAACCCGAACGGCTACGAGCAGTACTTC	CASTNPNGYEQYF
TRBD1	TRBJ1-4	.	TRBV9	TGTGCCAGCAGCGAGGGACAGGCGGCCGCTAAAAAACTGTTTTTT	CASSEGQAAAKKLFF
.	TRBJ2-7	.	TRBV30	TGTGCCTGGAGTTTGGGGCACGACGAGCAGTACTTC	CAWSLGHDEQYF
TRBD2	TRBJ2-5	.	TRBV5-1	TGCGCCAGCAGCCTCGGGACTAGCACTGCGGAGACCCAGTACTTC	CASSLGTSTAETQYF
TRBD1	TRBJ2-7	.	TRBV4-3	TGCGCCAGCAGCCAGGGGACAGCGTCATCATACGAGCAGTACTTC	CASSQGTASSYEQYF
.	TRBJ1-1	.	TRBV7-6	TGTGCCAGCAGCTCTGGAGTGGAACAACTGAACACTGAAGCTTTCTTT	CASSSGVEQLNTEAFF
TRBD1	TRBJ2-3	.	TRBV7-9	TGTGCCAGCAGCTTTACAGGGGCAGATACGCAGTATTTT	CASSFTGADTQYF
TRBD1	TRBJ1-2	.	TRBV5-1	TGCGCCAGCAGCGTCCGGGACAGCTGGCCGAATGGCTACACCTTC	CASSVRDSWPNGYTF
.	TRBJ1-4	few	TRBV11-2	TGTGCCAGCAGCTTAGAGGCAGGAGGAAATGAAAAACTGTTTTTT	CASSLEAGGNEKLFF
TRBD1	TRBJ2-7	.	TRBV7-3	TGTGCCAGCAGCCTTCGACAGGGCATCGAGCAGTACTTC	CASSLRQGIEQYF
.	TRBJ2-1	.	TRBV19	TGTGCCAGTAGTTCCCCCGGTCTGATTGAGCAGTTCTTC	CASSSPGLIEQFF
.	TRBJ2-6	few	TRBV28	TGTGCCAGCAGTTACAGCTCTGGGGCCAACGTCCTGACTTTC	CASSYSSGANVLTF
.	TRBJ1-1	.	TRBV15	TGTGCCACCAGCAGAGGAGGTAGAGGGAGCACTGAAGCTTTCTTT	CATSRGGRGSTEAFF